These 24 T cell receptor beta chains share one sample of origin, sequenced in a study of T cells in Graves' hyperthyroidism and ophthalmopathy (dated by TCRdb to the late 2010s). The protocol used for the library was multiplex PCR. The instrument was an Illumina HiSeq 2000. TCR beta CDR3 regions were amplified from RNA transcripts. For the first round of RT-PCR on the TCR CDR3, the HTBI primer set was used together with the Qiagen OneStep RT-PCR kit. The public sequencing data were trimmed at Q25 with fastp and processed into clonotypes with MiXCR by TCRdb, which kept only in-frame beta chains. Each record represents a unique CDR3 protein, reported with the most common genes and DNA among its rows. The sample data list 500,000 or so distinct CDR3 sequences, and 15% to 20% of these were observed just once. Roughly 18% of the sample lies in the top ten. Sequences were obtained from blood. Receptor source: a woman aged 18 to 35 with Graves' ophthalmopathy.

This clonotype was observed a handful of times. The chain combines TRBV7-2 with TRBJ2-1, with TRBD2 identical over 16 bases. This CDR3 comprises 20 residues. The germline gives CDR1 SGHTA, CDR2 FQGNSA. The junction had 16 bases not matched to a gene; V was cut back by 5 bases and J by 6 bases. The CDR3 region is CASSLHPGLAGGGWGNEQFF. Here the CDR3 DNA reads TGTGCCAGCAGCCTTCATCCGGGACTAGCGGGAGGGGGCTGGGGCAATGAGCAGTTCTTC. Using reference TRBV7-2 and TRBJ2-1 for the parts outside the CDR3, the full variable domain is GAGVSQSPSNKVTEKGKDVELRCDPISGHTALYWYRQSLGQGLEFLIYFQGNSAPDKSGLPSDRFSAERTGGSVSTLTIQRTQQEDSAVYLCASSLHPGLAGGGWGNEQFFGPGTRLTVL.

This clonotype has more than one count but fewer than ten. V is TRBV4-1 and J is TRBJ1-1; 7 nucleotides line up with TRBD1. The V and J ends lost 4 bases and 3 bases, in that order; junction bases with no gene match: 5. From germline, CDR1 is MGHRA and CDR2 YSYEKL. The CDR3 has 14 amino acids. CDR3 in amino acids: CASSPGGWDTEAFF. The CDR3 DNA reads as TGCGCCAGCAGCCCAGGGGGTTGGGACACTGAAGCTTTCTTT.

This clonotype was seen ten or more times. This chain connects TRBV27 to TRBJ2-2, with 8 bases identical to TRBD1. Germline V gene lookup returns CDR1 MNHEY and CDR2 SMNVEV (reference sequence). V lost 4 bases, J lost 7 bases, and 5 bases stayed unmatched. This CDR3 spans 14 amino acids. The CDR3 loop reads CASSWTGLNGELFF. The DNA for the CDR3 is TGTGCCAGCAGTTGGACAGGGTTGAACGGGGAGCTGTTTTTT.

This clonotype was seen repeatedly, ten times or more. The chain carries TRBV5-1 and TRBJ2-7; a possible D gene is TRBD2 (6 bases). Between the trimmed V and J ends, which lost 4 bases and 0 bases, there was a span of 17 bases. The CDR3 extends over 16 amino acids. From germline, CDR1 is SGHRS and CDR2 YFSETQ. CDR3 sequence: CASSPEGGLNSYEQYF. The CDR3 nucleotides read TGCGCCAGCAGCCCGGAGGGCGGGCTTAACTCCTACGAGCAGTACTTC.

This clonotype was observed many times. The V gene is TRBV12-3 or TRBV12-4, the J gene TRBJ2-3; D possibly corresponds to TRBD2 (5 bases). The germline V and J ends were trimmed by 3 bases and 3 bases, with 13 bases remaining between them. This CDR3 is 15 amino acids long. The chain's CDR3 is CASSLTFRETDTQYF. The CDR3 DNA is TGTGCCAGCAGTTTGACCTTTAGGGAGACAGATACGCAGTATTTT.

This clonotype has a count of ten or more. This rearrangement joins TRBV5-1 to TRBJ1-1; possibly TRBD1 for D (5 bases). Germline CDR1 and CDR2: SGHRS and YFSETQ. The CDR3 length is 13 residues. V was trimmed by 6 bases and J by 7 bases, leaving 16 bases between them. CDR3 sequence (DNA): TGCGCCAGCACCTCGAGGGGAGTCGGTGAAGCTTTCTTT. Protein product: CASTSRGVGEAFF.

Only a few counts were recorded for this clonotype. The chain couples TRBV7-9 to TRBJ2-6; TRBD1 agrees at 8 bases. Germline V gives CDR1 SEHNR, CDR2 FQNEAQ (reference sequence). This CDR3 comprises 18 residues. The V gene end was trimmed by 8 bases and the J gene end by 0 bases; junction bases not matched to a gene: 12. CDR3 nucleotides: TGTGCCAGCTCCTTGGACAGGGACAAGAACTCTGGGGCCAACGTCCTGACTTTC. It codes for CASSLDRDKNSGANVLTF.

Notes on this clonotype: A much larger clone is a single base away; this may be a read error. V gene TRBV5-1 combines with J gene TRBJ2-1; no firm D call. Germline-derived CDR1 and CDR2 are SGHRS and YFSETQ. V was trimmed by 0 bases and J by 0 bases, leaving 10 bases between them. CDR3 length: 16 residues. The CDR3 spells CASSLGVAPSYNEQFF. CDR3 DNA sequence: TGCGCCAGCAGCTTGGGCGTGGCACCCTCCTACAATGAGCAGTTCTTC.

This clonotype has a handful of counts. V and J are TRBV19 and TRBJ1-2; tentative D call: TRBD1 (6 bases). The CDR3 runs to 13 residues. Germline V lookup: CDR1 LNHDA, CDR2 SQIVND (reference sequence). Trimming shortened V by 6 bases and J by 3 bases, and 11 bases separated the two germline ends. The CDR3 is CASRPPGDYGYTF. CDR3 coding DNA: TGTGCCAGTAGACCACCAGGGGACTATGGCTACACCTTC.

This chain uses TRBV14 with TRBJ2-5; D not certain. Germline lookup yields CDR1 SGHDN and CDR2 FVKESK. CDR3 length: 14 residues. Trimming stripped 3 bases from V and 2 bases from J, with 10 bases between. This CDR3 is CASSQDVEQETQYF. CDR3 DNA sequence: TGTGCCAGCAGCCAGGACGTCGAACAAGAGACCCAGTACTTC.

The J gene is TRBJ2-1, the V gene TRBV10-3, with 11 bases identical to TRBD1. CDR1 is ENHRY and CDR2 is SYGVKD in the germline V gene. V lost 3 bases, J lost 6 bases, and 4 bases stayed unmatched. The CDR3 has 15 amino acids. CDR3 amino acids: CAISERTGGPNEQFF. Written as DNA, the CDR3 is TGTGCCATCAGTGAAAGGACAGGGGGCCCCAATGAGCAGTTCTTC.

This clonotype has a single count. With a much larger clone just one base away, this may be a read error. This sequence joins TRBV7-2 and TRBJ2-1; 10 bases align to TRBD2. Per germline, CDR1 SGHTA and CDR2 FQGNSA. With 4 bases clipped from V and 10 bases from J, the junction kept 7 bases outside the gene matches. The CDR3 extends over 14 amino acids. The CDR3 is CASSSPSGSYEQFF. CDR3 in DNA: TGTGCCAGCAGCTCACCTAGCGGGAGCTACGAGCAGTTCTTC. Looking up the rest from reference TRBV7-2 and TRBJ2-1 gives the full variable domain: GAGVSQSPSNKVTEKGKDVELRCDPISGHTALYWYRQSLGQGLEFLIYFQGNSAPDKSGLPSDRFSAERTGGSVSTLTIQRTQQEDSAVYLCASSSPSGSYEQFFGPGTRLTVL.

This clonotype was counted at least ten times. The rearrangement links TRBV5-1 to TRBJ2-3; TRBD2 aligns across 14 bases. The CDR3 runs 18 residues. The V and J ends lost 2 bases and 0 bases, in that order; junction bases with no gene match: 5. Germline assignment: CDR1 SGHRS and CDR2 YFSETQ. CDR3 nucleotide sequence: TGCGCCAGCAGCTTCGGACTAGCGGGAGGCGCTAGCACAGATACGCAGTATTTT. Translating gives CASSFGLAGGASTDTQYF.

About this clonotype: A single base separates this from a much larger clone, so it may be a read error. The chain employs TRBV5-1 and TRBJ1-2, with D tentatively TRBD1 (6 bases). The CDR3 sequence is 14 residues long. The V gene's germline CDR1 is SGHRS and CDR2 YFSETQ. V lost 5 bases, J lost 3 bases, and 14 bases lay in between. The CDR3, as DNA: TGCGCCAGCAGAGCCAGGGGCGGTGACTATGGCTACACCTTC. Amino acids: CASRARGGDYGYTF.

V gene TRBV7-2 combines with J gene TRBJ2-7; 11 nucleotides align to TRBD2. This CDR3 has 18 amino acids. V trimming: 1 base; J trimming: 1 base; junction bases outside the gene matches: 9. Germline assignment: CDR1 SGHTA and CDR2 FQGNSA. CDR3 loop: CASSLGSSGRISSYEQYF. Written as DNA, the CDR3 is TGTGCCAGCAGCTTAGGTTCTAGCGGGAGGATAAGTTCCTACGAGCAGTACTTC.

This clonotype was seen more than once but under ten times. The CDR3 is CASSQDIAGVVEKLFF. The DNA of the CDR3 is TGCGCCAGCAGCCAAGATATCGCAGGGGTGGTGGAAAAACTGTTTTTT. V and J are TRBV4-1 and TRBJ1-4, with D possibly matching TRBD1 (6 bases). The CDR3 is 16 amino acids. Germline V gene sequence: CDR1 MGHRA, CDR2 YSYEKL. V dropped 0 bases and J dropped 8 bases, with 16 bases sitting between them.

There are a few counts of this clonotype. The chain recombines TRBV9 with TRBJ2-5; D is uncertain. Germline CDR1 is SGDLS and CDR2 is YYNGEE. V lost 0 bases and J lost 5, with 8 bases in between. The CDR3 loop spans 13 amino acids. DNA of the CDR3: TGTGCCAGCAGCGTAGTCCCCATGGAGACCCAGTACTTC. Its protein is CASSVVPMETQYF.

In its sample, this clonotype was seen a few times. The chain joins TRBV2 to TRBJ2-1; TRBD2 agrees at 9 bases. The CDR3 runs to 15 residues. V shed 11 bases and J 0 bases; nucleotides not matched to a gene: 8. Germline V CDR1 and CDR2: SNHLY, FYNNEI. The CDR3 region has the DNA TGTGCCTGCAATCTAGCGGGGAGCTCCTACAATGAGCAGTTCTTC. The encoded protein is CACNLAGSSYNEQFF.

This clonotype showed up many times. The chain is built from TRBV5-8 and TRBJ1-2; 8 nucleotides line up with TRBD1. The CDR3 is made up of 16 amino acids. From germline, CDR1 is SGHTS and CDR2 YDEGEE. The V segment lost 4 bases and the J segment 0 bases; nucleotides outside the gene matches: 8. Here the CDR3 DNA reads TGTGCCAGCAGCAGCGGGACAGGAGCAGCTAACTATGGCTACACCTTC. This gives the protein CASSSGTGAANYGYTF.

The chain recombines TRBV29-1 with TRBJ2-3; 10 bases are shared with TRBD2. V lost 3 bases, J lost 4 bases, and 1 base stayed unmatched. Looked up from germline, CDR1 is SQVTM and CDR2 is ANQGSEA. The CDR3 loop spans 13 amino acids. The CDR3 DNA reads as TGCAGCGTTGAGAGCGGGGGGGCAGATACGCAGTATTTT. This encodes CSVESGGADTQYF.

Comment on this clonotype: Given a much more abundant clone one base away, this may be a read error. The J gene is TRBJ2-3, the V gene TRBV20-1; 12 bases agree with TRBD2. V dropped 4 bases and J dropped 5; count of bases not matched to a gene: 22. The CDR3 is made up of 20 amino acids. CDR1 and CDR2 (germline): DFQATT, SNEGSKA (reference sequence). DNA for the CDR3: TGCAGTGCTATTTCAAATGTCAAGGGAGGACTAGCGGGAACGGGAGATACGCAGTATTTT. It yields the protein CSAISNVKGGLAGTGDTQYF.

As to this clonotype: This may arise from a read error, as a much more abundant clone is one base away. V usage is TRBV28 and J usage is TRBJ2-5, with 8 bases aligning to TRBD1. CDR3 length equals 13 residues. Germline V gene lookup returns CDR1 MDHEN and CDR2 SYDVKM. With V trimmed by 8 bases and J by 4 bases, 6 bases remained unmatched. The CDR3 loop reads CASGPGGAETQYF. CDR3 nucleotide sequence: TGTGCCAGCGGTCCAGGGGGCGCAGAGACCCAGTACTTC.

J is TRBJ1-6 and V is TRBV4-1; 10 positions match TRBD1. Germline values: CDR1 MGHRA, CDR2 YSYEKL. Germline trimming cut 4 bases from V and 9 bases from J; bases unmatched to any gene: 9. The CDR3 extends over 16 amino acids. The CDR3 sequence is CASSLTRRDRGSPLHF. Written as DNA, the CDR3 is TGCGCCAGCAGCCTTACGCGACGGGACAGGGGTTCACCCCTCCACTTT.

Many counts were recorded for this clonotype. The chain is built from TRBV11-2 and TRBJ1-3, with D possibly being TRBD1 (6 bases). V lost 5 bases to trimming and J lost 0 bases, with 11 bases between them. The CDR3 runs to 15 residues. Germline-derived CDR1 and CDR2 are SGHAT and FQNNGV. The CDR3 coding sequence is TGTGCCAGCAGCCCACAGGGCATCTCTGGAAACACCATATATTTT. Encoded protein: CASSPQGISGNTIYF.